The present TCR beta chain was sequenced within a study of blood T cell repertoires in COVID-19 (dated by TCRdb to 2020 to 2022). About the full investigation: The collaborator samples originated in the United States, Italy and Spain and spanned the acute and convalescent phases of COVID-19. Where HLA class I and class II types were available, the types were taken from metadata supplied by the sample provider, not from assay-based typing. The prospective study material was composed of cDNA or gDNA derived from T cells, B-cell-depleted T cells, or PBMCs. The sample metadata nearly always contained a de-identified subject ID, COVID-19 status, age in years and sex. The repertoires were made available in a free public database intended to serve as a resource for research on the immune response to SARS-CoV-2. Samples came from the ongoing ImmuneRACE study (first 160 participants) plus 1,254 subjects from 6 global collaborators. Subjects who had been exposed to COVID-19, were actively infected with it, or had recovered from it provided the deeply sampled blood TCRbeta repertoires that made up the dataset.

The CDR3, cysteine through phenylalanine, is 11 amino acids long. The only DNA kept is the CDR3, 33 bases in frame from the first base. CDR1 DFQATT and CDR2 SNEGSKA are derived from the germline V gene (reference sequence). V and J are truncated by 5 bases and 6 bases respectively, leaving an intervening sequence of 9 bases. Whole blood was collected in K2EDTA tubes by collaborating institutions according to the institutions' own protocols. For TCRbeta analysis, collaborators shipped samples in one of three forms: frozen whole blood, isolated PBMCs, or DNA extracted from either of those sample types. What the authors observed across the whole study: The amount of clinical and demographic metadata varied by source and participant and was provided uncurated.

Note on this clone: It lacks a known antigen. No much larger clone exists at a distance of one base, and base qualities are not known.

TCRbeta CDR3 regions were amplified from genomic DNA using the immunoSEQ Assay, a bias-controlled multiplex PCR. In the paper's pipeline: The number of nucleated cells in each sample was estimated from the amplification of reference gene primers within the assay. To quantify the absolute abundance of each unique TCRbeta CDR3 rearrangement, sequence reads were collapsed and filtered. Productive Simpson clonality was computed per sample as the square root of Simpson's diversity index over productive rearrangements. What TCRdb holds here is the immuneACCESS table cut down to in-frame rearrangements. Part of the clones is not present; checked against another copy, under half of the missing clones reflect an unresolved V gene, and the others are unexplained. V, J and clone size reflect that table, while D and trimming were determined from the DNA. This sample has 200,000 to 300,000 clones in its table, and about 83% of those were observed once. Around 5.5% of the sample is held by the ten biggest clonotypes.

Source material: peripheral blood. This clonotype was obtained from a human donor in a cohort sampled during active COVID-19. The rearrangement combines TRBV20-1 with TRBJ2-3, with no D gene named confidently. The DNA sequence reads TGCAGTGCTGGGCTACTCGATACGCAGTATTTT. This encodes CSAGLLDTQYF.